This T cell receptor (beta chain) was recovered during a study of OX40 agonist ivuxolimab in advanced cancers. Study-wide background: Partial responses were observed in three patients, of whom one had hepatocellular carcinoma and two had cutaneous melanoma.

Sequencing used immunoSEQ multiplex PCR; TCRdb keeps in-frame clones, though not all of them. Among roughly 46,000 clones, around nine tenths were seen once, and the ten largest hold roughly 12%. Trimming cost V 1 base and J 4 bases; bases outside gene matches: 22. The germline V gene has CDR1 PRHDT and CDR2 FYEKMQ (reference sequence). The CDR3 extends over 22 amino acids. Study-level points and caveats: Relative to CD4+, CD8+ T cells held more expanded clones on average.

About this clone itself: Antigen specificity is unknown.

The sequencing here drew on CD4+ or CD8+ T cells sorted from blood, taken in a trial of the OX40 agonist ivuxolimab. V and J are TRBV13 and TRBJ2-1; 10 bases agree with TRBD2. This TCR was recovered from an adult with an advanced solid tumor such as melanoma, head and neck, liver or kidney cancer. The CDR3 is CASSLVSGAGLAGVRGYNEQFF. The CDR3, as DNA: TGTGCCAGCAGCTTAGTTTCGGGGGCGGGGCTAGCGGGAGTCAGGGGGTACAATGAGCAGTTCTTC.